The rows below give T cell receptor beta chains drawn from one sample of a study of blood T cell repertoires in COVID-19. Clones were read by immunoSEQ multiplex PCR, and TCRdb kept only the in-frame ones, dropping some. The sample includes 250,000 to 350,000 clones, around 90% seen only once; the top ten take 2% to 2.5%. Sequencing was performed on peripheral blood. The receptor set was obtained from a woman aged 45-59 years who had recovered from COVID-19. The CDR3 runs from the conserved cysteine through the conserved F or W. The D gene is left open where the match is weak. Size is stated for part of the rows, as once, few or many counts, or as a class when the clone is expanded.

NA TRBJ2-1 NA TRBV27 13 CASSLQQGNEQFF TGTGCCAGCAGTTTACAACAGGGCAATGAGCAGTTCTTC
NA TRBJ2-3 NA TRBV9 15 CASSVRGHSTDTQYF TGTGCCAGCAGCGTACGGGGACACTCCACAGATACGCAGTATTTT
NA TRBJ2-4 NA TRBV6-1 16 CASSEGAVRTKNIQYF TGTGCCAGCAGTGAAGGGGCCGTCCGAACCAAAAACATTCAGTACTTC
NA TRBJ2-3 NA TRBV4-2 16 CASSYRGGGEADTQYF TGTGCCAGCAGCTATCGCGGTGGGGGCGAGGCAGATACGCAGTATTTT
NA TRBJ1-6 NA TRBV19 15 CASSTAGGRNSPLHF TGTGCCAGTAGCACGGCTGGGGGCCGGAATTCACCCCTCCACTTT
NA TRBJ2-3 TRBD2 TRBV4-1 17 CASSQDPPSGGADTQYF TGCGCCAGCAGCCAAGATCCCCCTAGCGGGGGGGCAGATACGCAGTATTTT
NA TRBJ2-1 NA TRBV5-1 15 CASSSQVPADNEQFF TGCGCCAGCAGCTCACAGGTACCAGCCGACAATGAGCAGTTCTTC
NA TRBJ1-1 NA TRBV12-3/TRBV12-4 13 CASSLRGNTEAFF TGTGCCAGCAGTTTAAGGGGGAACACTGAAGCTTTCTTT
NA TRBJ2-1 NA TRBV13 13 CASTKIRGDEQFF TGTGCCAGCACCAAAATTCGGGGAGACGAGCAGTTCTTC
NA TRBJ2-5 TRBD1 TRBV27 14 CATRTGGYQETQYF TGTGCCACCCGGACAGGGGGCTACCAAGAGACCCAGTACTTC
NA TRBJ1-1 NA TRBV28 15 CASSSPERRGTEAFF TGTGCCAGCAGTTCCCCTGAAAGACGGGGCACTGAAGCTTTCTTT
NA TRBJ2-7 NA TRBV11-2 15 CASSLVGSSGREQYF TGTGCCAGCAGCTTAGTCGGTAGCTCGGGGAGGGAGCAGTACTTC
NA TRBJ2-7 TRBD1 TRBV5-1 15 CASSAPRTGDYEQYF TGCGCCAGCAGCGCACCCCGGACAGGGGATTACGAGCAGTACTTC
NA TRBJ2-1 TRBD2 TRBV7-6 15 CASSLVTSGYNEQFF TGTGCCAGCAGCTTAGTGACTAGCGGTTACAATGAGCAGTTCTTC
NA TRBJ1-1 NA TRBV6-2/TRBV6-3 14 CASSRDSPNTEAFF TGTGCCAGCAGTCGTGACAGCCCGAACACTGAAGCTTTCTTT
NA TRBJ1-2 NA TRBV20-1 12 CSASPTNYGYTF TGCAGTGCTAGTCCAACTAACTATGGCTACACCTTC
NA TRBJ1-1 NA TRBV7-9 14 CASTPWLGSTEAFF TGTGCCAGCACCCCTTGGCTGGGGAGCACTGAAGCTTTCTTT
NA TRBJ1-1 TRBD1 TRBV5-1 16 CASSLSGTGGGSEAFF TGCGCCAGCAGCTTGAGTGGGACAGGGGGCGGCTCTGAAGCTTTCTTT
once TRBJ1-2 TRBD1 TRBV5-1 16 CASSLGQGTSSYGYTF TGCGCCAGCAGCTTAGGACAGGGCACGTCTAGCTATGGCTACACCTTC
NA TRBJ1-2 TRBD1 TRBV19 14 CASTKLDRGYGYTF TGTGCCAGTACTAAGCTTGACAGGGGCTATGGCTACACCTTC
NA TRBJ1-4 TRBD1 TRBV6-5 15 CASSGTGGLGLKLFF TGTGCCAGCAGCGGGACAGGGGGCCTAGGTTTGAAACTGTTTTTT
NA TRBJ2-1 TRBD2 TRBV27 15 CASSVAGGTYNEQFF TGTGCCAGCAGTGTAGCGGGGGGGACCTACAATGAGCAGTTCTTC
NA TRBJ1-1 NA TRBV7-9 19 CASRARSPGPTHKNTEAFF TGTGCCAGCAGGGCCCGGTCGCCTGGGCCAACTCATAAAAACACTGAAGCTTTCTTT
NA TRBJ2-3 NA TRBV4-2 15 CASSQDGVSTDTQYF TGTGCCAGCAGCCAAGACGGGGTTTCCACAGATACGCAGTATTTT
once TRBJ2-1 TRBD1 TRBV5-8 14 CASSHGTAYNEQFF TGTGCCAGCAGCCATGGGACAGCCTACAATGAGCAGTTCTTC
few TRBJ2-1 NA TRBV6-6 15 CASSHGEGAYNEQFF TGTGCCAGCAGCCACGGGGAGGGGGCCTACAATGAGCAGTTCTTC
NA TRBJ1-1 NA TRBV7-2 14 CASSPRRVITEAFF TGTGCCAGCAGCCCTCGGAGGGTGATCACTGAAGCTTTCTTT
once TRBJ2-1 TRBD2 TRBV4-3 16 CASSQDLSSGSYEQFF TGCGCCAGCAGCCAAGATTTGTCTAGCGGGAGCTATGAGCAGTTCTTC
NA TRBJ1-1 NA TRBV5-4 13 CASSLAKGAEAFF TGTGCCAGCAGCTTGGCGAAAGGGGCTGAAGCTTTCTTT
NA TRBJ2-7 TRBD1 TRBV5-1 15 CASSRDGQGAYEQYF TGCGCCAGCAGCAGGGACGGACAGGGGGCCTACGAGCAGTACTTC
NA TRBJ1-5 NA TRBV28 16 CASSPPRPYSNQPQHF TGTGCCAGCAGCCCCCCCAGGCCCTATAGCAATCAGCCCCAGCATTTT
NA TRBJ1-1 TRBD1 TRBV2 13 CARVTGANTEAFF TGTGCCAGGGTCACAGGGGCGAACACTGAAGCTTTCTTT
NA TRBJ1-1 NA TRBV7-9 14 CASSPLVYHTEAFF TGTGCCAGCAGCCCCCTTGTGTATCACACTGAAGCTTTCTTT
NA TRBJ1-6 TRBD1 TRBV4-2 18 CASSPYRTGENYNSPLHF TGTGCCAGCAGCCCCTACCGGACAGGGGAAAACTATAATTCACCCCTCCACTTT
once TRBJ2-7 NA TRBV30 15 CAWSVSMGAPYEQYF TGTGCCTGGAGTGTTAGTATGGGGGCGCCCTACGAGCAGTACTTC
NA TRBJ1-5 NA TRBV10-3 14 CATQAGLGNQPQHF TGTGCCACACAAGCAGGGCTTGGCAATCAGCCCCAGCATTTT
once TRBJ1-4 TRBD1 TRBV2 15 CASSESTGQGNKLFF TGTGCCAGCAGTGAATCAACGGGACAGGGGAACAAACTGTTTTTT
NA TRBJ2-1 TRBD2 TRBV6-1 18 CASSGQLLAGRSYNEQFF TGTGCCAGCAGTGGACAGTTACTAGCGGGCCGCTCCTACAATGAGCAGTTCTTC
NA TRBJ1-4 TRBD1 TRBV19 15 CASRKQTGVYEKLFF TGTGCCAGTAGGAAGCAGACAGGGGTTTATGAAAAACTGTTTTTT
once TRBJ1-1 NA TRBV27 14 CASSLRRGGAEAFF TGTGCCAGCAGTCTTCGGAGGGGGGGGGCCGAAGCTTTCTTT
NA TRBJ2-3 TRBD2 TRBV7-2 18 CASSFVVRASGGADTQYF TGTGCCAGCAGCTTCGTGGTCCGTGCTAGCGGGGGAGCAGATACGCAGTATTTT
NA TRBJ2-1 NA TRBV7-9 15 CASSPQLNVAPEQFF TGTGCCAGCAGCCCCCAACTGAATGTAGCGCCTGAGCAGTTCTTC
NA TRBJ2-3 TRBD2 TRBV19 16 CASSLLAGGSTDTQYF TGTGCCAGTAGTCTATTAGCGGGGGGGAGCACAGATACGCAGTATTTT
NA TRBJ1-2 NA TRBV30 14 CAWSVRGGIGRYTF TGTGCCTGGAGTGTACGGGGCGGGATCGGTCGCTACACCTTC
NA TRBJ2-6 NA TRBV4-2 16 CASSPPAASGANVLTF TGTGCCAGCAGCCCTCCCGCGGCATCTGGGGCCAACGTCCTGACTTTC
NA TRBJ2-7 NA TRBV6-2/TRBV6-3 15 CASTPTGKLAYEQYF TGTGCCAGCACCCCAACAGGGAAATTGGCCTACGAGCAGTACTTC
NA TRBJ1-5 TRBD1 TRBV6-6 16 CASSYTTGIGNQPQHF TGTGCCAGCAGTTACACGACAGGGATCGGCAATCAGCCCCAGCATTTT
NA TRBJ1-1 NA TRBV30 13 CAWSVQPNTEAFF TGTGCCTGGAGTGTACAGCCGAACACTGAAGCTTTCTTT
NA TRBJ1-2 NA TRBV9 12 CASRGGYYGYTF TGTGCCAGCAGAGGAGGATATTATGGCTACACCTTC
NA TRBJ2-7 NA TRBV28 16 CASSHLDSTKGYEQYF TGTGCCAGCAGCCACCTGGACAGTACTAAGGGGTACGAGCAGTACTTC
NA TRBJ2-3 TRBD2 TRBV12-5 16 CASARTSGPSTDTQYF TGTGCTAGTGCTCGGACTAGCGGTCCCAGCACAGATACGCAGTATTTT
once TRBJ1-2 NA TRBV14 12 CASSRANYGYTF TGTGCCAGCAGCCGAGCTAACTATGGCTACACCTTC
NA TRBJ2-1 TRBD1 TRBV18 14 CATRGQGQNNEQFF TGTGCCACGAGGGGGCAGGGGCAAAACAATGAGCAGTTCTTC
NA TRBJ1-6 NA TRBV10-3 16 CAISEVGGANNSPLHF TGTGCCATCAGTGAGGTAGGGGGGGCAAATAATTCACCCCTCCACTTT
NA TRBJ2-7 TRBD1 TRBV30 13 CAWFDRVPNEQYF TGTGCCTGGTTTGACAGGGTGCCCAACGAGCAGTACTTC
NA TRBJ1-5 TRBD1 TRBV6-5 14 CASSPGQGTQPQHF TGTGCCAGCAGTCCGGGACAGGGGACTCAGCCCCAGCATTTT
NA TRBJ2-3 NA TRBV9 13 CASSEGLSDTQYF TGTGCCAGCAGCGAAGGACTATCAGATACGCAGTATTTT